This T cell receptor (beta chain) is from a study of CXCR3-negative and CXCR3-positive naive CD8 T cells. The CDR3 sequence is 13 residues long. Germline-derived CDR1 and CDR2 are MGHDK and SYGVNS. Study-wide points: Naive cells, whether CXCR3-negative or CXCR3-positive, had similar TRBV-TRBJ usage, while memory cells differed.

At about 310,000 cells each, triplicate sorts were carried out for each CD8+ T cell subset. Concerning this clonotype: Its antigen is still unknown.

Libraries were UMI-labeled 5' RACE TRB cDNA. TCRdb reprocessed the 5' RACE reads and stores each CDR3 protein as one record, lacking DNA. Across around 96,000 distinct CDR3 sequences, the top ten clones capture around 1.5% of the sample. This receptor was taken from a human donor in good health. Some clones in this sample may be carry-over from other donors' samples. The chain has TRBV25-1 and TRBJ2-7; as DNA is missing, the TRBD2 call by TCRdb cannot be tested. Sequenced: naive CXCR3- CD8+ T cells from blood. Indicated subset: CD45RO-CCR7+CD27+CD95- naive CD8+ T cells lacking CXCR3 (TNR3-). The CDR3 loop reads CASSGLGAYEQYF.